This passage covers 31 T cell receptor beta chains from one sample sequenced in a study of T cells in Graves' hyperthyroidism and ophthalmopathy. Researchers amplified the TCR beta CDR3 regions from RNA transcripts. With the HTBI primer set, the TCR CDR3 went through a first round of RT-PCR. TCRdb redid the calling of the multiplex PCR reads with MiXCR, one entry per CDR3 protein. There are roughly 640,000 distinct CDR3 sequences in the sample; 16% occur only once, and roughly 3% lies in the top ten. The specimen was blood. These receptors all stem from a woman in her thirties or forties with Graves' ophthalmopathy.

This clonotype has more than one count but fewer than ten. This chain uses TRBV19 with TRBJ2-1; 9 bases are a match to TRBD2. CDR3 length equals 15 residues. The trim removed 1 base at V and 7 bases at J, leaving 5 bases unmatched. The germline CDR1 and CDR2 sequences are LNHDA and SQIVND (reference sequence). DNA for the CDR3: TGTGCCAGTAGTATAGGAGCGGGGGGCAGGAATGAGCAGTTCTTC. The encoded protein is CASSIGAGGRNEQFF.

This clonotype was counted many times. The chain links TRBV29-1 to TRBJ2-3; 10 positions match TRBD2. After removal of 3 bases from V and 6 bases from J, the junction contained 0 bases not matched to a gene. There are 12 residues in the CDR3. Germline CDR1 SQVTM, CDR2 ANQGSEA. In DNA form, the CDR3 reads TGCAGCGTTGAGGGACTAGCGGATACGCAGTATTTT. This gives the protein CSVEGLADTQYF.

This clonotype was seen a handful of times. The V call is TRBV3-1, the J call TRBJ2-5, with D perhaps TRBD2 (5 bases). CDR1 and CDR2 from the germline V gene are LGHDT and YNNKEL (reference sequence). The CDR3 loop spans 12 amino acids. V lost 5 bases to trimming and J lost 7 bases, with 11 bases between them. The CDR3 loop reads CASSTREGTQYF. The CDR3 bases are TGTGCCAGCAGCACCCGGGAAGGGACCCAGTACTTC.

This clonotype was observed many times. The gene calls are TRBV5-1 and TRBJ1-1, with a tentative D call TRBD1 (6 bases). In germline, CDR1 is SGHRS, CDR2 YFSETQ. The CDR3 has 16 amino acids. V was trimmed by 4 bases and J by 1 base, leaving 17 bases between them. The CDR3 is CASSPDRSRPNTEAFF. For the CDR3, the DNA is TGCGCCAGCAGCCCCGACAGGTCTCGCCCGAACACTGAAGCTTTCTTT.

The V and J genes are TRBV4-1 and TRBJ2-7, with 9 bases that match TRBD1. The V gene end was trimmed by 1 base and the J gene end by 1 base; junction bases not matched to a gene: 5. The CDR3 is 16 residues long. The germline V gene encodes CDR1 MGHRA and CDR2 YSYEKL. The CDR3 coding sequence is TGCGCCAGCAGCCAAGCCCCAGGGACAGGGTCCTACGAGCAGTACTTC. This codes for CASSQAPGTGSYEQYF.

V usage is TRBV7-2 and J usage is TRBJ2-1, with a tentative D call TRBD2 (6 bases). From germline, CDR1 is SGHTA and CDR2 FQGNSA. V lost 0 bases and J 4 bases, leaving 10 bases between the germline ends. CDR3 length: 15 residues. CDR3 nucleotides: TGTGCCAGCAGCTTAGCGGGGGGTCAATACAATGAGCAGTTCTTC. This translates into CASSLAGGQYNEQFF.

In its sample, this clonotype was seen once. A junction boundary mismatches the germline segment, possibly from a read error. The rearrangement links TRBV27 to TRBJ1-3, with no clear D. Germline assignment: CDR1 MNHEY and CDR2 SMNVEV (reference sequence). The CDR3 runs to 14 residues. The CDR3 loop reads CASSSASSRNTIYF. The CDR3 DNA follows: TGTGCCAGCAGTTCCGCAAGCTCTAGAAACACCATATATTTT.

The chain is built from TRBV24-1 and TRBJ1-5; 8 bases are shared with TRBD1. Germline CDR1 is KGHDR and CDR2 is SFDVKD. The CDR3 sequence is 18 residues long. After removal of 5 bases from V and 1 base from J, the junction contained 12 bases not matched to a gene. The DNA for the CDR3 is TGTGCCACCAGTGTCAGGGCCACCAGGGGGCGAAGCAATCAGCCCCAGCATTTT. This translates into CATSVRATRGRSNQPQHF.

This rearrangement joins TRBV6-1 to TRBJ1-5; D gene unclear. The V gene's germline CDR1 is MNHNS and CDR2 SASEGT. Deletions cut 5 bases from V and 4 bases from J, with 18 bases between. This CDR3 region has 16 residues. The chain's CDR3 is CASSRNYRVDNQPQHF. The CDR3 DNA is TGTGCCAGCAGTCGAAATTACCGGGTAGATAATCAGCCCCAGCATTTT.

The chain uses TRBV9 and TRBJ1-2; D not certain. This CDR3 region has 14 residues. V lost 0 bases to trimming and J lost 2 bases, with 8 bases between them. Germline CDR1 SGDLS, CDR2 YYNGEE. CDR3: CASSVEVGNYGYTF. In DNA, the CDR3 is TGTGCCAGCAGCGTAGAGGTGGGAAACTATGGCTACACCTTC. The full variable domain, completed using reference TRBV9 and TRBJ1-2, is DSGVTQTPKHLITATGQRVTLRCSPRSGDLSVYWYQQSLDQGLQFLIQYYNGEERAKGNILERFSAQQFPDLHSELNLSSLELGDSALYFCASSVEVGNYGYTFGSGTRLTVV.

This clonotype was seen more than once but under ten times. This chain joins TRBV9 and TRBJ1-2; no reliable D call. The CDR3 is 15 residues long. Trimming left V 5 bases short and J 7 bases short, with 21 bases between. CDR1 and CDR2 (germline): SGDLS, YYNGEE. CDR3 in DNA: TGTGCCAGCAGTCAAATGGCGCAGTTCTCTAGTGGCTACACCTTC. It encodes CASSQMAQFSSGYTF.

This rearrangement joins TRBV7-6 to TRBJ2-2; weak D call: TRBD1 (5 bases). V dropped 1 base and J dropped 1 base, with 7 bases sitting between them. Germline V gives CDR1 SGHVS, CDR2 FNYEAQ. The CDR3 spans 15 residues. The CDR3 nucleotides read TGTGCCAGCAGCTTAGGACAGCAGAACACCGGGGAGCTGTTTTTT. Its protein product is CASSLGQQNTGELFF.

This clonotype was recorded at least ten times. The J gene is TRBJ1-1, the V gene TRBV7-9; TRBD1 matches at 8 bases. V shed 3 bases, J shed 1 base, and the junction held 1 base outside the gene matches. The germline V gene has CDR1 SEHNR and CDR2 FQNEAQ (reference sequence). The CDR3 loop spans 14 amino acids. The CDR3 loop is CASSFGQGNTEAFF. CDR3 DNA: TGTGCCAGCAGCTTCGGACAGGGGAACACTGAAGCTTTCTTT.

The rearrangement uses TRBV29-1 and TRBJ2-2; D not resolved. The CDR3 is 11 amino acids. V was clipped by 5 bases and J by 6 bases, with 7 bases between them. CDR1 is SQVTM, CDR2 ANQGSEA, per germline. CDR3 residues: CSVYGAGELFF. The CDR3 DNA is TGCAGCGTTTACGGTGCCGGGGAGCTGTTTTTT.

This clonotype showed up just a few times. This chain connects TRBV7-2 to TRBJ2-7; TRBD1 matches 9 bases. V was pared by 1 base and J by 4 bases, with 5 bases of the junction left unmatched. Germline CDR1 is SGHTA and CDR2 is FQGNSA. There are 15 residues in the CDR3. CDR3 sequence: CASSLGGTGRYEQYF. For the CDR3, the DNA is TGTGCCAGCAGCTTAGGGGGGACAGGGCGGTACGAGCAGTACTTC. The full variable domain, rest sourced from reference TRBV7-2 and TRBJ2-7, is GAGVSQSPSNKVTEKGKDVELRCDPISGHTALYWYRQSLGQGLEFLIYFQGNSAPDKSGLPSDRFSAERTGGSVSTLTIQRTQQEDSAVYLCASSLGGTGRYEQYFGPGTRLTVT.

This clonotype occurred a few times. The chain uses TRBV5-6 and TRBJ1-6; maybe TRBD1 (5 bases). Germline-derived CDR1 and CDR2 are SGHDT and YYEEEE. The CDR3 runs 17 residues. Trimming pared 0 bases from V and 2 bases from J, leaving 12 bases between. For the CDR3, the DNA is TGTGCCAGCAGCTTGGCTAGGGGTATAGCCTATAATTCACCCCTCCACTTT. This codes for CASSLARGIAYNSPLHF.

There are many counts of this clonotype. The J gene is TRBJ2-1, the V gene TRBV20-1; D is ambiguous. CDR1 and CDR2 from the germline V gene are DFQATT and SNEGSKA (reference sequence). This CDR3 region has 13 residues. V was pared by 1 base and J by 3 bases, with 7 bases between. The CDR3 region is CSARGPNYNEQFF. CDR3 coding DNA: TGCAGTGCTAGAGGCCCCAACTACAATGAGCAGTTCTTC.

The table lists this clonotype with a few counts. V and J are TRBV10-3 and TRBJ2-5, with D unclear. Germline V gene data show CDR1 as ENHRY and CDR2 as SYGVKD. The CDR3 consists of 11 residues. The germline V and J ends were trimmed by 11 bases and 4 bases, with 11 bases remaining between them. The CDR3 sequence is CAVSGRETQYF. CDR3 nucleotide sequence: TGTGCCGTTAGTGGTCGAGAGACCCAGTACTTC.

This clonotype was found a few times. The chain combines TRBV12-3 or TRBV12-4 with TRBJ1-6, with D maybe TRBD1 (5 bases). V was pared by 4 bases and J by 9 bases, with 13 bases between. The CDR3 consists of 14 residues. The CDR3, as DNA: TGTGCCAGCAGTTCGGCAGGGTGGGCTTCACCCCTCCACTTT. Translating gives CASSSAGWASPLHF.

This clonotype has a handful of counts. The chain recombines TRBV24-1 with TRBJ1-2; 12 bases line up with TRBD1. Trimming cost V 4 bases and J 3 bases; bases outside gene matches: 5. Germline assignment: CDR1 KGHDR and CDR2 SFDVKD. The CDR3 runs 16 residues. CDR3: CATSDTGTGGYYGYTF. CDR3 bases: TGTGCCACCAGTGACACTGGGACAGGGGGCTACTATGGCTACACCTTC.

The chain joins TRBV5-6 to TRBJ1-2; D not resolved. Germline V gene lookup returns CDR1 SGHDT and CDR2 YYEEEE. V was trimmed by 4 bases and J by 1 base, leaving 17 bases between them. The CDR3 covers 16 residues. The CDR3 bases are TGTGCCAGCAGCCAAAGCAGGATTATAATTAACTATGGCTACACCTTC. Its protein product is CASSQSRIIINYGYTF. The full variable domain, completed using reference TRBV5-6 and TRBJ1-2, is DAGVTQSPTHLIKTRGQQVTLRCSPKSGHDTVSWYQQALGQGPQFIFQYYEEEERQRGNFPDRFSGHQFPNYSSELNVNALLLGDSALYLCASSQSRIIINYGYTFGSGTRLTVV.

This clonotype was counted ten times or more. The chain recombines TRBV2 with TRBJ2-2; 9 bases are a match to TRBD2. CDR1 is SNHLY, CDR2 FYNNEI, per germline. V was pared by 6 bases and J by 1 base, with 3 bases of the junction left unmatched. The CDR3 covers 15 residues. The CDR3 sequence is CASSELAGNTGELFF. The DNA for the CDR3 is TGTGCCAGCAGCGAACTAGCGGGGAACACCGGGGAGCTGTTTTTT.

This chain links TRBV7-9 with TRBJ2-5; 7 bases map to TRBD2. Trimming cost V 5 bases and J 3 bases; bases outside gene matches: 9. The CDR3 covers 15 residues. The V gene's germline CDR1 is SEHNR and CDR2 FQNEAQ (reference sequence). In DNA, the CDR3 is TGTGCCAGCAGCCAACAACGAGCGGGAAAAGAGACCCAGTACTTC. Amino acids: CASSQQRAGKETQYF.

This clonotype was observed at least ten times. The rearrangement joins TRBV30 to TRBJ1-3; no reliable D call. The CDR3 totals 12 residues. V gave up 3 bases and J gave up 8 bases, with 11 bases separating them. Germline lookup yields CDR1 GTSNPN and CDR2 SVGIG (reference sequence). This chain's CDR3 is CAWRRVGDTIYF. The CDR3 nucleotides read TGTGCCTGGAGGCGTGTCGGGGACACCATATATTTT. The variable domain in full, completed from reference TRBV30 and TRBJ1-3, reads SQTIHQWPATLVQPVGSPLSLECTVEGTSNPNLYWYRQAAGRGLQLLFYSVGIGQISSEVPQNLSASRPQDRQFILSSKKLLLSDSGFYLCAWRRVGDTIYFGEGSWLTVV.

This clonotype was seen only a few times. The gene calls are TRBV19 and TRBJ2-3; D is perhaps TRBD2 (6 bases). The length of the CDR3 is 15 residues. The V gene lost 1 base and the J gene lost 4 bases, with 12 bases spanning the gap. From germline, CDR1 is LNHDA and CDR2 SQIVND (reference sequence). CDR3 residues: CASSIGTGVPDTQYF. The CDR3 region has the DNA TGTGCCAGTAGTATAGGCACGGGAGTCCCAGATACGCAGTATTTT.

This clonotype showed up many times. The J gene is TRBJ2-1, the V gene TRBV2; weak D call: TRBD1 (5 bases). In germline, CDR1 is SNHLY, CDR2 FYNNEI. This CDR3 has 14 amino acids. V was trimmed by 1 base and J by 2 bases, leaving 6 bases between them. CDR3 residues: CASSEGRAYNEQFF. For the CDR3, the DNA is TGTGCCAGCAGTGAAGGCAGGGCCTACAATGAGCAGTTCTTC.

This clonotype has a handful of counts. V and J are TRBV30 and TRBJ1-3; D not certain. Germline assignment: CDR1 GTSNPN and CDR2 SVGIG (reference sequence). V was pared by 4 bases and J by 4 bases, with 5 bases between. This CDR3 contains 11 residues. In nucleotides, the CDR3 is TGTGCCTGGAAGTTGGGAAACACCATATATTTT. This sequence encodes CAWKLGNTIYF.

This clonotype was counted between two and nine times. The gene calls are TRBV5-4 and TRBJ2-1; no definite D call. Germline CDR1 is SGHNT and CDR2 is YYREEE (reference sequence). The germline V and J ends were trimmed by 4 bases and 0 bases, with 14 bases remaining between them. This CDR3 region has 16 residues. The CDR3 sequence is CASSPAERRSYNEQFF. CDR3 nucleotides: TGTGCCAGCAGCCCCGCGGAGAGACGCTCCTACAATGAGCAGTTCTTC.

The rearrangement joins TRBV20-1 to TRBJ2-7; 8 nucleotides match TRBD2. This CDR3 comprises 15 residues. Trimming removed 5 bases from V and 4 bases from J; junction bases left unmatched: 13. Germline V lookup: CDR1 DFQATT, CDR2 SNEGSKA (reference sequence). The CDR3 sequence: CSARGGSRGGYEQYF. The CDR3 bases are TGCAGTGCTCGGGGGGGGAGCAGGGGAGGGTACGAGCAGTACTTC.

This chain connects TRBV15 to TRBJ2-1; 14 bases align to TRBD2. Looked up from germline, CDR1 is LNHNV and CDR2 is YYDKDF (reference sequence). This CDR3 region has 20 residues. V was clipped by 0 bases and J by 0 bases; unmatched bases: 7. CDR3 nucleotides: TGTGCCACCAGCAGAGATGGGACTAGCGGGAGCGGGGGCTCCTACAATGAGCAGTTCTTC. Translated, it gives CATSRDGTSGSGGSYNEQFF.

This clonotype was picked up many times. V and J are TRBV18 and TRBJ2-3, with a possible D match to TRBD2 (5 bases). Germline V gives CDR1 KGHSH, CDR2 LQKENI. The CDR3 is made up of 16 amino acids. V was trimmed by 0 bases and J by 3 bases, leaving 13 bases between them. The CDR3 DNA is TGTGCCAGCTCACCACCGTCCTCTAGCACGACAGATACGCAGTATTTT. It codes for CASSPPSSSTTDTQYF.